This TCR beta chain was observed in a study of read filtering for tumor transcriptome and immune sequencing. Across the whole study: RNA-seq yielded only roughly 75 to 1,300 TCR reads, IR-seq about 4 to 10.27 million.

From 400 to 450 ng of RNA, a library with molecular barcoded alpha/delta and beta/gamma adaptors was made. TCRdb reprocessed the reads via MiXCR and lists one record per CDR3 protein. The sample has 40,000 or so distinct CDR3 sequences; around 15% are singletons. This clonotype was seen repeatedly, ten times or more. V was shortened by 6 bases and J by 0 bases, with 15 bases between the two germline ends. Germline CDR1 reads MGHDK; CDR2 reads SYGVNS. The CDR3 extends over 16 amino acids. The chain carries TRBV25-1 and TRBJ2-1, with unresolved D. Source material: a population of CD138-negative cells sorted from bone marrow. The clonotype was recovered from a donor aged 40 or older with multiple myeloma. The CDR3 nucleotides are TGTGCCAGCAGGGTTCCCAACTTGAGCTCCTACAATGAGCAGTTCTTC. Protein sequence: CASRVPNLSSYNEQFF.